This passage covers 31 T cell receptor beta chains from one sample sequenced in a study of blood T cell repertoires in COVID-19 (dated by TCRdb to 2018 to 2020). Preparation of the library involved the immunoSEQ multiplex PCR assay. TCRdb provides this immuneACCESS table in a form limited to in-frame rearrangements. Some clones are lacking; in checked studies, under half of them reflect an unresolved V gene, and why the rest are absent is not known. The sample table contains roughly 160,000 clones; only one count was recorded for more than 65% of them. The top ten clonotypes cover approximately 11% of the sample. The specimen sequenced was peripheral blood. The origin of the receptors is an older man with active or convalescent COVID-19.

CDR3 protein: CASRPDLGLALHNEQFF. In nucleotides, the CDR3 is TGTGCCAGCAGACCCGACCTGGGACTAGCTCTCCACAATGAGCAGTTCTTC. The chain has TRBV7-9 and TRBJ2-1; 9 bases fit TRBD2. The V and J ends lost 6 bases and 5 bases, in that order; junction bases with no gene match: 14. The CDR3 extends over 17 amino acids. The germline V gene encodes CDR1 SEHNR and CDR2 FQNEAQ (reference sequence).

V is TRBV19 and J is TRBJ1-2; the D gene is possibly TRBD1 (6 bases). The CDR3 has 14 residues. Germline lookup yields CDR1 LNHDA and CDR2 SQIVND (reference sequence). V lost 0 bases and J 8 bases, leaving 13 bases between the germline ends. The CDR3, as DNA: TGTGCCAGTAGTATAGATCGGACAGTTTACGGCTACACCTTC. Its translation is CASSIDRTVYGYTF.

The chain has TRBV30 and TRBJ1-5, with D possibly TRBD1 on 6 matching bases. The germline V gene encodes CDR1 GTSNPN and CDR2 SVGIG (reference sequence). V was trimmed by 2 bases and J by 4 bases, leaving 15 bases between them. CDR3 length: 15 amino acids. CDR3 protein: CAWSPNTGKNQPQHF. The CDR3 nucleotides are TGTGCCTGGAGTCCAAATACAGGGAAAAATCAGCCCCAGCATTTT. The full variable domain, in which reference TRBV30 and TRBJ1-5 provide the parts outside the CDR3, is SQTIHQWPATLVQPVGSPLSLECTVEGTSNPNLYWYRQAAGRGLQLLFYSVGIGQISSEVPQNLSASRPQDRQFILSSKKLLLSDSGFYLCAWSPNTGKNQPQHFGDGTRLSIL.

V usage is TRBV6-5 and J usage is TRBJ2-1, with D possibly matching TRBD2 (7 bases). V was shortened by 6 bases and J by 10 bases, with 16 bases between the two germline ends. This CDR3 contains 13 residues. Germline CDR1 MNHEY, CDR2 SVGAGI. The CDR3 DNA sequence: TGTGCCAGCAGGGCTGAGGGGGGGGTCGAGCAGTTCTTC. Translated, it gives CASRAEGGVEQFF.

The chain uses TRBV6-5 and TRBJ2-3, with a weak D call TRBD1 (6 bases). Deletions cut 5 bases from V and 3 bases from J, with 12 bases between. CDR3 size: 14 residues. Germline V lookup: CDR1 MNHEY, CDR2 SVGAGI. The CDR3 region has the DNA TGTGCCAGCAGTAGAACAGGGTTTACAGATACGCAGTATTTT. Its protein is CASSRTGFTDTQYF.

This chain uses TRBV11-2 with TRBJ1-5, with D perhaps matching TRBD1 (6 bases). Per the germline V gene, CDR1 is SGHAT and CDR2 is FQNNGV. This CDR3 has 14 residues. With 5 bases removed from V and 7 bases from J, the gap between germline ends came to 15 bases. CDR3 nucleotides: TGTGCCAGCAGCCGAACGACAGGCGGACAGCCCCAGCATTTT. It translates to CASSRTTGGQPQHF.

The chain is built from TRBV5-1 and TRBJ2-4; TRBD1 matches 7 bases. CDR3 length: 16 residues. Germline CDR1 SGHRS, CDR2 YFSETQ. V shed 4 bases, J shed 6 bases, and the junction held 13 bases outside the gene matches. CDR3 sequence (DNA): TGCGCCAGCAGCACGGAGCCTTCGGGACAGCTAAACATTCAGTACTTC. Translation: CASSTEPSGQLNIQYF. The full variable domain, completed using reference TRBV5-1 and TRBJ2-4, is KAGVTQTPRYLIKTRGQQVTLSCSPISGHRSVSWYQQTPGQGLQFLFEYFSETQRNKGNFPGRFSGRQFSNSRSEMNVSTLELGDSALYLCASSTEPSGQLNIQYFGAGTRLSVL.

This clone has just a few counts. The chain recombines TRBV4-3 with TRBJ1-1, with 8 nucleotides matching TRBD1. V lost 0 bases and J lost 7; bases outside the gene matches: 13. This CDR3 has 17 residues. CDR1 and CDR2 from the germline V gene are LGHNA and YSLEER. For the CDR3, the DNA is TGCGCCAGCAGCCAAGAAGCCGCTGACAGGGGCAACGGTGAAGCTTTCTTT. Protein product: CASSQEAADRGNGEAFF.

The chain recombines TRBV29-1 with TRBJ1-2; 8 bases match TRBD1. The CDR3 loop spans 14 amino acids. The V and J ends lost 5 bases and 8 bases, in that order; junction bases with no gene match: 13. Per the germline V gene, CDR1 is SQVTM and CDR2 is ANQGSEA. The CDR3 reads CSVFRTGSKGGYTF. CDR3 DNA sequence: TGCAGCGTTTTCCGGACAGGGAGTAAGGGCGGCTACACCTTC.

The chain recombines TRBV11-1 with TRBJ1-1; 7 nucleotides line up with TRBD1. The CDR3 is 14 amino acids. V was clipped by 6 bases and J by 3 bases; unmatched bases: 7. Germline loops: CDR1 SGHAT, CDR2 FQDESV (reference sequence). CDR3 amino acids: CASSYRGWDTEAFF. The CDR3 region has the DNA TGTGCCAGCAGTTACAGGGGCTGGGACACTGAAGCTTTCTTT.

The V gene is TRBV3-1 (or the pseudogene TRBV3-2), the J gene TRBJ1-1, with 7 bases identical to TRBD1. The length of the CDR3 is 12 residues. Germline V gives CDR1 LGHDT, CDR2 YNNKEL (reference sequence). Losses at the gene ends were 5 bases for V and 9 bases for J; bases not matched to a gene: 6. The CDR3 loop reads CASSLPGQQAFF. DNA of the CDR3: TGTGCCAGCAGCTTACCGGGACAGCAAGCTTTCTTT.

V and J are TRBV2 and TRBJ2-7; a weak D match, TRBD1 (6 bases). Germline CDR1 is SNHLY and CDR2 is FYNNEI. This CDR3 spans 14 amino acids. Trimming took 7 bases from V and 3 from J, leaving 16 bases between them. The CDR3 DNA reads TGTGCCAGCACTACGGGACACGGTGACTACGAGCAGTACTTC. Amino acids: CASTTGHGDYEQYF. Combining the CDR3 with reference TRBV2 and TRBJ2-7 gives the whole variable domain EPEVTQTPSHQVTQMGQEVILRCVPISNHLYFYWYRQILGQKVEFLVSFYNNEISEKSEIFDDQFSVERPDGSNFTLKIRSTKLEDSAMYFCASTTGHGDYEQYFGPGTRLTVT.

V is TRBV7-2 and J is TRBJ2-5; the match to TRBD2 covers 10 bases. Germline trimming cut 1 base from V and 5 bases from J; bases unmatched to any gene: 4. The germline V gene has CDR1 SGHTA and CDR2 FQGNSA. The CDR3 is made up of 15 amino acids. CDR3 nucleotide sequence: TGTGCCAGCAGCTTAGTAGCGGGGGGCTCGGAGACCCAGTACTTC. Translating gives CASSLVAGGSETQYF.

This chain uses TRBV28 with TRBJ1-2; D is unresolved. V was clipped by 5 bases and J by 4 bases, with 11 bases between them. The CDR3 sequence is 13 residues long. The germline V gene has CDR1 MDHEN and CDR2 SYDVKM. CDR3 nucleotide sequence: TGTGCCAGCAGTGACCCCGAGGCCTATGGCTACACCTTC. This encodes CASSDPEAYGYTF.

This CDR3 reads CASRRDRGMGYTF. CDR3 in DNA: TGTGCCAGCAGACGCGACAGGGGCATGGGCTACACCTTC. This chain connects TRBV6-5 to TRBJ1-2, with 8 nucleotides matching TRBD1. The CDR3 contains 13 residues. Germline trimming cut 6 bases from V and 8 bases from J; bases unmatched to any gene: 8. From germline, CDR1 is MNHEY and CDR2 SVGAGI.

This clone appeared a single time. The chain joins TRBV11-2 to TRBJ2-7; no clear D gene. The germline gives CDR1 SGHAT, CDR2 FQNNGV. This CDR3 region has 14 residues. Trimming removed 0 bases from V and 3 bases from J, with 9 bases in between. The CDR3 loop is CASSLDRHSYEQYF. Here the CDR3 DNA reads TGTGCCAGCAGCTTAGATAGGCACAGCTACGAGCAGTACTTC.

In nucleotides, the CDR3 is TGTGCCTGGGGACAGGGTTCACACGAGCAGTACTTC. It translates to CAWGQGSHEQYF. The chain links TRBV30 to TRBJ2-7; TRBD1 matches 8 bases. The CDR3 contains 12 residues. V gave up 5 bases and J gave up 5 bases; unmatched junction bases: 5. Germline CDR1 and CDR2: GTSNPN and SVGIG (reference sequence). Based on the CDR3 plus reference TRBV30 and TRBJ2-7, the full variable domain is SQTIHQWPATLVQPVGSPLSLECTVEGTSNPNLYWYRQAAGRGLQLLFYSVGIGQISSEVPQNLSASRPQDRQFILSSKKLLLSDSGFYLCAWGQGSHEQYFGPGTRLTVT.

This chain links TRBV18 with TRBJ2-7, with 8 nucleotides matching TRBD2. Per germline, CDR1 KGHSH and CDR2 LQKENI. This CDR3 is built from 16 residues. Trimming removed 8 bases from V and 4 bases from J; junction bases left unmatched: 16. CDR3 coding DNA: TGTGCCAGCACCTCTCCGGGGGGGTTTCATCCATACGAGCAGTACTTC. Its protein is CASTSPGGFHPYEQYF.

The rearrangement joins TRBV6-2 or TRBV6-3 to TRBJ2-1, with 8 positions matching TRBD1. The CDR3 runs to 12 residues. The germline gives CDR1 MNHEY, CDR2 SVGEGT. J lost 7 bases, V lost 6 bases, and 2 bases had no gene match. Here the CDR3 reads CASRYRGNEQFF. CDR3 nucleotide sequence: TGTGCCAGCAGATACAGGGGGAATGAGCAGTTCTTC.

This chain uses TRBV5-5 with TRBJ2-7; D perhaps matches TRBD1 (6 bases). The germline V gene encodes CDR1 SGHKS and CDR2 YYEKEE (reference sequence). Between the trimmed V and J ends, which lost 4 bases and 4 bases, there was a span of 18 bases. CDR3 length equals 15 residues. The CDR3 is CASSPLGFQGYEQYF. CDR3 nucleotide sequence: TGTGCCAGCAGCCCGCTAGGATTCCAGGGGTACGAGCAGTACTTC.

This chain joins TRBV7-8 and TRBJ2-5; perhaps TRBD2 as D (5 bases). Germline CDR1 SGHVS, CDR2 FQNEAQ. Trimming stripped 5 bases from V and 7 bases from J, with 17 bases between. The CDR3 has 14 amino acids. Written as DNA, the CDR3 is TGTGCCAGCAGCCCCCAACCGGAGGTGGGGACCCAGTACTTC. Protein: CASSPQPEVGTQYF.

The chain recombines TRBV5-1 with TRBJ2-2; 10 bases map to TRBD1. CDR1 SGHRS and CDR2 YFSETQ come from the germline V gene. The CDR3 extends over 17 amino acids. V dropped 0 bases and J dropped 5; count of bases not matched to a gene: 7. CDR3 region: CASSLGTGTGATGELFF. The CDR3 bases are TGCGCCAGCAGCTTGGGGACCGGGACAGGGGCTACCGGGGAGCTGTTTTTT.

This chain links TRBV11-2 with TRBJ1-3; TRBD1 might be the D (5 bases). CDR1 and CDR2 (germline): SGHAT, FQNNGV. The CDR3 runs 16 residues. Trimming left V 5 bases short and J 7 bases short, with 21 bases between. Here the CDR3 DNA reads TGTGCCAGCAGCCCTCGAGAGGCAGGGCTTCGGAACACCATATATTTT. It is translated as CASSPREAGLRNTIYF.

The CDR3 is CASSRQGIEQYF. In DNA, the CDR3 is TGTGCCAGCAGCCGACAGGGGATCGAGCAGTACTTC. The J gene is TRBJ2-7, the V gene TRBV3-1 (or the pseudogene TRBV3-2), with TRBD1 matching over 8 bases. This CDR3 spans 12 amino acids. The germline V gene has CDR1 LGHDT and CDR2 YNNKEL (reference sequence). Germline trimming cut 4 bases from V and 6 bases from J; bases unmatched to any gene: 2.

The chain employs TRBV7-2 and TRBJ2-4, with D maybe TRBD2 (7 bases). The CDR3 is 14 residues long. The V and J ends lost 5 bases and 5 bases respectively, with 13 bases between them. The germline V gene encodes CDR1 SGHTA and CDR2 FQGNSA. The CDR3 protein is CASSPGGGENIQYF. As DNA, the CDR3 is TGTGCCAGCAGCCCAGGAGGGGGGGAAAACATTCAGTACTTC.

The V gene is TRBV29-1, the J gene TRBJ2-7; D possibly corresponds to TRBD2 (6 bases). The CDR3 has 13 residues. Per the germline V gene, CDR1 is SQVTM and CDR2 is ANQGSEA. V lost 2 bases and J 7 bases, leaving 15 bases between the germline ends. In nucleotides, the CDR3 is TGCAGCGTTGAAACTGTAATGCGGGGTGAGCAGTACTTC. It is translated as CSVETVMRGEQYF.

The chain carries TRBV3-1 (or the pseudogene TRBV3-2) and TRBJ1-2; 7 bases align to TRBD1. The ends lost 3 bases at V and 6 bases at J; junction bases unmatched: 4. CDR1 is LGHDT, CDR2 YNNKEL, per germline (reference sequence). The CDR3 covers 13 residues. CDR3 DNA sequence: TGTGCCAGCAGCCATACAGGGGAGGATGGCTACACCTTC. Translated: CASSHTGEDGYTF.

The chain carries TRBV19 and TRBJ2-7; tentatively, D is TRBD1 (5 bases). The CDR3 contains 16 residues. Trimming stripped 0 bases from V and 2 bases from J, with 14 bases between. Germline values: CDR1 LNHDA, CDR2 SQIVND (reference sequence). The CDR3 DNA is TGTGCCAGTAGTATAGATCCCCGGCCAGGGACCTACGAGCAGTACTTC. Translated: CASSIDPRPGTYEQYF.

The genes are TRBV6-5 and TRBJ1-4; D is uncertain. The length of the CDR3 is 14 residues. Looked up from germline, CDR1 is MNHEY and CDR2 is SVGAGI. V lost 3 bases and J 8 bases, leaving 13 bases between the germline ends. The chain's CDR3 is CASSYFSGQEKLFF. The DNA of the CDR3 is TGTGCCAGCAGTTATTTTAGCGGCCAGGAAAAACTGTTTTTT.

This chain links TRBV2 with TRBJ2-1; TRBD1 aligns across 8 bases. The CDR3 is made up of 15 amino acids. Germline V CDR1 and CDR2: SNHLY, FYNNEI. V trimming: 6 bases; J trimming: 5 bases; junction bases outside the gene matches: 9. The CDR3 sequence is CASRKQGGPDNEQFF. The CDR3 coding sequence is TGTGCCAGCAGAAAACAGGGGGGCCCCGACAATGAGCAGTTCTTC. Looking up the rest from reference TRBV2 and TRBJ2-1 gives the full variable domain: EPEVTQTPSHQVTQMGQEVILRCVPISNHLYFYWYRQILGQKVEFLVSFYNNEISEKSEIFDDQFSVERPDGSNFTLKIRSTKLEDSAMYFCASRKQGGPDNEQFFGPGTRLTVL.

This clone was detected a few times. The J gene is TRBJ2-7, the V gene TRBV5-8; D is unclear. Germline V gene sequence: CDR1 SGHTS, CDR2 YDEGEE. V dropped 3 bases and J dropped 3 bases, with 13 bases sitting between them. The CDR3 length is 14 residues. CDR3 nucleotide sequence: TGTGCCAGCAGCTCCCTACCCGGGTACTACGAGCAGTACTTC. Its protein product is CASSSLPGYYEQYF.